The 22 T cell receptor beta chains below come from one sample, sequenced in a study of OX40 agonist ivuxolimab in advanced cancers. Here immunoSEQ multiplex PCR was the method, and the copy in TCRdb shows in-frame clones only, minus some. This table holds more than 65,000 clones, 80% to 95% found once. The source was CD4+ or CD8+ T cells sorted from blood, collected in a trial of the OX40 agonist ivuxolimab. These receptors all stem from an adult with an advanced solid tumor such as melanoma, head and neck, liver or kidney cancer.

CDR3 DNA sequence: TGTGCCAGCAGCAGCGGGCTAGCGGGGAGAAACCAAGAGACCCAGTACTTC. It codes for CASSSGLAGRNQETQYF. This chain joins TRBV13 and TRBJ2-5; TRBD2 aligns across 9 bases. Germline V gives CDR1 PRHDT, CDR2 FYEKMQ (reference sequence). This CDR3 region has 17 residues. The V and J ends lost 5 bases and 0 bases, in that order; junction bases with no gene match: 10. The full variable domain, with the rest looked up from reference TRBV13 and TRBJ2-5, is AAGVIQSPRHLIKEKRETATLKCYPIPRHDTVYWYQQGPGQDPQFLISFYEKMQSDKGSIPDRFSAQQFSDYHSELNMSSLELGDSALYFCASSSGLAGRNQETQYFGPGTRLLVL.

This sequence joins TRBV27 and TRBJ2-7; TRBD1 matches 7 bases. The CDR3 totals 15 residues. From germline, CDR1 is MNHEY and CDR2 SMNVEV (reference sequence). V was pared by 10 bases and J by 2 bases, with 14 bases of the junction left unmatched. The CDR3 protein is CAIGSPGQPPYEQYF. CDR3 bases: TGTGCCATCGGCTCTCCGGGACAGCCTCCCTACGAGCAGTACTTC.

The rearrangement links TRBV9 to TRBJ2-2; 12 nucleotides agree with TRBD2. Germline V gene lookup returns CDR1 SGDLS and CDR2 YYNGEE. V shed 3 bases and J 2 bases; nucleotides not matched to a gene: 8. The CDR3 spans 18 residues. The CDR3 DNA reads TGTGCCAGCAGCGCCCCCCTAGCGGGGGGGACTAACACCGGGGAGCTGTTTTTT. Its protein is CASSAPLAGGTNTGELFF.

This chain joins TRBV4-1 and TRBJ2-5, with 7 bases that match TRBD2. The J call is in doubt because the DNA end fits TRBJ2-7 better. Germline V gene lookup returns CDR1 MGHRA and CDR2 YSYEKL. This CDR3 has 15 amino acids. The CDR3 DNA sequence: TGCGCCAGCAGCCTAATTGGGGAGGGATCTTACGAGCAGTACTTC. Translated, it gives CASSLIGEGSYEQYF.

The rearrangement links TRBV5-1 to TRBJ2-7; 8 positions agree with TRBD1. CDR3 length: 13 residues. Looked up from germline, CDR1 is SGHRS and CDR2 is YFSETQ. V trimming: 7 bases; J trimming: 1 base; junction bases outside the gene matches: 4. The CDR3 DNA reads as TGCGCCAGCGGTGGACAGGGTTCCTACGAGCAGTACTTC. Translation: CASGGQGSYEQYF.

By share, this clone counts as medium-sized (0.01 to 0.1%). The chain is built from TRBV2 and TRBJ2-7; 9 bases are a match to TRBD2. The CDR3 is made up of 15 amino acids. Germline V CDR1 and CDR2: SNHLY, FYNNEI. With V trimmed by 1 base and J by 3 bases, 4 bases remained unmatched. CDR3 region: CASSEGASGVYEQYF. CDR3 coding DNA: TGTGCCAGCAGTGAAGGGGCTAGCGGGGTCTACGAGCAGTACTTC. The whole variable domain, filled in from reference TRBV2 and TRBJ2-7, reads EPEVTQTPSHQVTQMGQEVILRCVPISNHLYFYWYRQILGQKVEFLVSFYNNEISEKSEIFDDQFSVERPDGSNFTLKIRSTKLEDSAMYFCASSEGASGVYEQYFGPGTRLTVT.

The V gene is TRBV6-5, the J gene TRBJ2-2; no definite D call. The germline V gene has CDR1 MNHEY and CDR2 SVGAGI. V was shortened by 5 bases and J by 4 bases, with 8 bases between the two germline ends. This CDR3 is 13 amino acids long. This chain's CDR3 is CASSPRTTGELFF. CDR3 sequence (DNA): TGTGCCAGCAGTCCCCGGACCACCGGGGAGCTGTTTTTT.

V gene TRBV5-6 combines with J gene TRBJ1-2, with a weak D call TRBD1 (6 bases). Germline V lookup: CDR1 SGHDT, CDR2 YYEEEE. V shed 0 bases and J shed 3 bases, with 12 bases lying between them. The CDR3 has 15 residues. The CDR3 DNA follows: TGTGCCAGCAGCTTGGTCGGGGGCAGGGACTATGGCTACACCTTC. Amino acid sequence: CASSLVGGRDYGYTF.

The chain combines TRBV9 with TRBJ2-2; 7 bases line up with TRBD2. Germline CDR1 SGDLS, CDR2 YYNGEE. The CDR3 runs 16 residues. Trimming removed 3 bases from V and 4 bases from J; junction bases left unmatched: 9. In nucleotides, the CDR3 is TGTGCCAGCAGCGCCCCGGGGCGGGGGAGCACCGGGGAGCTGTTTTTT. The encoded protein is CASSAPGRGSTGELFF.

The chain joins TRBV15 to TRBJ2-1, with D unresolved. This CDR3 spans 13 amino acids. V gave up 0 bases and J gave up 15 bases, with 15 bases separating them. Germline CDR1 is LNHNV and CDR2 is YYDKDF (reference sequence). CDR3 loop: CATSRDSPSSRFF. CDR3 DNA sequence: TGTGCCACCAGCAGAGATTCTCCTAGTTCGAGGTTCTTC. The full variable domain, rest sourced from reference TRBV15 and TRBJ2-1, is DAMVIQNPRYQVTQFGKPVTLSCSQTLNHNVMYWYQQKSSQAPKLLFHYYDKDFNNEADTPDNFQSRRPNTSFCFLDIRSPGLGDTAMYLCATSRDSPSSRFFGPGTRLTVL.

The chain recombines TRBV15 with TRBJ2-2; D is undetermined. V dropped 1 base and J dropped 4 bases, with 16 bases sitting between them. Germline V gives CDR1 LNHNV, CDR2 YYDKDF (reference sequence). This CDR3 is built from 17 residues. Here the CDR3 DNA reads TGTGCCACCAGCAGAGGGGCGGCAGAATCGTCCACCGGGGAGCTGTTTTTT. Amino acid sequence: CATSRGAAESSTGELFF. The entire variable domain, with the rest obtained from reference TRBV15 and TRBJ2-2, is as follows: DAMVIQNPRYQVTQFGKPVTLSCSQTLNHNVMYWYQQKSSQAPKLLFHYYDKDFNNEADTPDNFQSRRPNTSFCFLDIRSPGLGDTAMYLCATSRGAAESSTGELFFGEGSRLTVL.

This clone came up once. The chain uses TRBV5-1 and TRBJ2-5; TRBD1 or TRBD2 may be the D gene (6 bases each). Germline V gene data show CDR1 as SGHRS and CDR2 as YFSETQ. Trimming pared 1 base from V and 5 bases from J, leaving 12 bases between. The CDR3 is 14 residues long. CDR3 bases: TGCGCCAGCAGCTTGTATCAAGGGGGGGAGACCCAGTACTTC. Its translation is CASSLYQGGETQYF.

The V call is TRBV19, the J call TRBJ2-7; 7 nucleotides match TRBD1. The CDR3 is 14 amino acids. CDR1 is LNHDA and CDR2 is SQIVND in the germline V gene (reference sequence). J gave up 0 bases and V 3 bases, and 2 bases lay outside the gene matches. CDR3 in amino acids: CASSIGDSSYEQYF. The CDR3 bases are TGTGCCAGTAGTATCGGGGACAGCTCCTACGAGCAGTACTTC.

This clone has just one count. The V call is TRBV11-2, the J call TRBJ2-7; TRBD2 is a possible D gene (5 bases). This CDR3 comprises 15 residues. V lost 2 bases, J lost 4 bases, and 15 bases lay in between. CDR1 is SGHAT and CDR2 is FQNNGV in the germline V gene. The DNA of the CDR3 is TGTGCCAGCAGCTTATCTCCGACTACCCCGTACGAGCAGTACTTC. It encodes CASSLSPTTPYEQYF.

The rearrangement joins TRBV13 to TRBJ2-2; 8 bases map to TRBD1. CDR1 and CDR2 from the germline V gene are PRHDT and FYEKMQ (reference sequence). After removal of 5 bases from V and 0 bases from J, the junction contained 2 bases not matched to a gene. The CDR3 runs to 15 residues. DNA of the CDR3: TGTGCCAGCAGCGACAGGGGACCGAACACCGGGGAGCTGTTTTTT. The encoded protein is CASSDRGPNTGELFF. The full variable domain, completed using reference TRBV13 and TRBJ2-2, is AAGVIQSPRHLIKEKRETATLKCYPIPRHDTVYWYQQGPGQDPQFLISFYEKMQSDKGSIPDRFSAQQFSDYHSELNMSSLELGDSALYFCASSDRGPNTGELFFGEGSRLTVL.

The V and J genes are TRBV11-2 and TRBJ1-3, with 7 bases aligning to TRBD1. The germline gives CDR1 SGHAT, CDR2 FQNNGV. This CDR3 comprises 17 residues. V shed 8 bases and J 2 bases; nucleotides not matched to a gene: 15. CDR3 DNA sequence: TGTGCCAGCGCCAGACAGGGTGAGATGATGACTGGAAACACCATATATTTT. Translated, it gives CASARQGEMMTGNTIYF.

This clone was detected once. The V gene is TRBV7-8, the J gene TRBJ2-1; D is perhaps TRBD1 (5 bases). The CDR3 consists of 17 residues. Trimming took 3 bases from V and 0 from J, leaving 15 bases between them. Germline V CDR1 and CDR2: SGHVS, FQNEAQ. CDR3 residues: CASSLGPVAASYNEQFF. In nucleotides, the CDR3 is TGTGCCAGCAGCTTGGGGCCAGTCGCGGCCTCCTACAATGAGCAGTTCTTC. The whole variable domain, filled in from reference TRBV7-8 and TRBJ2-1, reads GAGVSQSPRYKVAKRGQDVALRCDPISGHVSLFWYQQALGQGPEFLTYFQNEAQLDKSGLPSDRFFAERPEGSVSTLKIQRTQQEDSAVYLCASSLGPVAASYNEQFFGPGTRLTVL.

This chain links TRBV7-2 with TRBJ2-2; D call uncertain. CDR1 is SGHTA and CDR2 is FQGNSA in the germline V gene. This CDR3 region has 12 residues. V was cut by 3 bases and J by 3 bases, with 2 bases left in between. DNA for the CDR3: TGTGCCAGCAGCTTCGACACCGGGGAGCTGTTTTTT. Its protein is CASSFDTGELFF. The full variable domain, completed using reference TRBV7-2 and TRBJ2-2, is GAGVSQSPSNKVTEKGKDVELRCDPISGHTALYWYRQSLGQGLEFLIYFQGNSAPDKSGLPSDRFSAERTGGSVSTLTIQRTQQEDSAVYLCASSFDTGELFFGEGSRLTVL.

The J gene is TRBJ2-1, the V gene TRBV19; 7 nucleotides match TRBD2. With 2 bases clipped from V and 4 bases from J, the junction kept 5 bases outside the gene matches. CDR1 and CDR2 (germline): LNHDA, SQIVND (reference sequence). The CDR3 extends over 15 amino acids. CDR3: CASSIWSSGYNEQFF. The CDR3 DNA is TGTGCCAGTAGTATATGGTCTAGCGGTTACAATGAGCAGTTCTTC.

A few counts support this clone. The chain uses TRBV6-1 and TRBJ1-2; TRBD1 matches at 7 bases. With V trimmed by 8 bases and J by 10 bases, 4 bases remained unmatched. The CDR3 is 10 residues long. From germline, CDR1 is MNHNS and CDR2 SASEGT. CDR3: CASRQGDYTF. CDR3 nucleotide sequence: TGTGCCAGCCGACAGGGTGACTACACCTTC.

Regarding this clone: The junction shows a germline mismatch at one end, possibly a read error. The CDR3 loop is CASSLGGPNEQFF. The CDR3 nucleotides are TGTGCTAGCAGCTTAGGCGGGCCAAATGAGCAGTTCTTC. The J gene is TRBJ2-1, the V gene TRBV7-7, with a weak D call TRBD2 (5 bases). This CDR3 spans 13 amino acids. Per germline, CDR1 SSHAT and CDR2 FNYEAQ (reference sequence).

This chain joins TRBV10-3 and TRBJ1-5, with D unresolved. This CDR3 is 14 amino acids long. V shed 1 base and J shed 2 bases, with 6 bases lying between them. Germline V lookup: CDR1 ENHRY, CDR2 SYGVKD. This CDR3 is CAISELWGNQPQHF. The CDR3 DNA follows: TGTGCCATCAGTGAGTTATGGGGCAATCAGCCCCAGCATTTT.